This T cell receptor (beta chain) comes out of a study of response to subunit inactivated influenza vaccine. TCRdb redid the calling of the RT-PCR reads with MiXCR, one entry per CDR3 protein. The sample has more than 400,000 distinct CDR3 sequences, around 7.9% seen once. This clonotype was counted a few times. Antigen specificity is unknown. The study, taken as a whole, reports: Authors suggested seasonal influenza vaccinations each recruit few new T cells.

The receptor was isolated from a man between 50 and 69 years old who received an inactivated influenza vaccine. This material consisted of PBMCs from blood, taken less than 30 months after vaccination.

The CDR3 here is CASSPRRASGRTHTQYF. As DNA, the CDR3 is TGCGCCAGCAGTCCGCGACGGGCAAGCGGGAGAACACATACGCAGTATTTT. This rearrangement joins TRBV23-1 to TRBJ2-3, with TRBD2 identical over 8 bases. TRBV23-1 is noted as an ORF with a role that remains uncertain. The J segment lost 7 bases and the V segment lost 4 bases, leaving 16 bases of the junction unmatched. The length of the CDR3 is 17 residues.